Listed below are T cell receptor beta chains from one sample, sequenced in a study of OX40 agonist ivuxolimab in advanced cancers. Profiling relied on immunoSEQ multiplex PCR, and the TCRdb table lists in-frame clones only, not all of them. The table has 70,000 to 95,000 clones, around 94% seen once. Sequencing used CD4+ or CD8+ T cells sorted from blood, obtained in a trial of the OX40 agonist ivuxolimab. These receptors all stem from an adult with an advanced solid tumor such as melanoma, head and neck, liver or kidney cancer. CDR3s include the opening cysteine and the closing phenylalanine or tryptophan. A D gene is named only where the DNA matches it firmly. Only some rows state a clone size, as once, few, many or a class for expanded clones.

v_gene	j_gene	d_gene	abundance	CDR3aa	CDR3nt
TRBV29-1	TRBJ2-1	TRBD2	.	CSVVSSGRNEQFF	TGCAGCGTTGTTTCTAGCGGGAGGAATGAGCAGTTCTTC
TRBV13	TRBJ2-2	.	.	CASSTGLLTGELFF	TGTGCCAGCAGCACCGGACTGCTGACCGGGGAGCTGTTTTTT
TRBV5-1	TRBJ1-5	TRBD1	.	CASSLATGAGQPQHF	TGCGCCAGCAGCTTGGCGACAGGGGCGGGACAGCCCCAGCATTTT
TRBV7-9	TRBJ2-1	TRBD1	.	CASSSRQGPYNEQFF	TGTGCCAGCAGCTCGCGACAGGGGCCGTACAATGAGCAGTTCTTC
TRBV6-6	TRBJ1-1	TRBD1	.	CASSYPTTGQGTEAFF	TGTGCCAGCAGTTACCCCACGACGGGACAGGGCACTGAAGCTTTCTTT
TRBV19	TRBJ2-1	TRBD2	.	CASSMERGLDNEQFF	TGTGCCAGTAGTATGGAGCGGGGGCTCGACAATGAGCAGTTCTTC
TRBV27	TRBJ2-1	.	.	CASSQGSYNEQFF	TGTGCCAGCAGTCAGGGGTCCTACAATGAGCAGTTCTTC
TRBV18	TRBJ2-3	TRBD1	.	CASSPRDSRTDTQYF	TGTGCCAGCTCACCAAGGGACAGCCGCACAGATACGCAGTATTTT
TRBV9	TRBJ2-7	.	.	CASRQVSYEQYF	TGTGCCAGTCGACAGGTATCCTACGAGCAGTACTTC
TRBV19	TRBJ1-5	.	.	CASSMVVGQPQHF	TGTGCCAGTAGTATGGTAGTGGGTCAGCCCCAGCATTTT
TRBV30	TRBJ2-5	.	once	CAWNLAGETQYF	TGTGCCTGGAACCTAGCCGGCGAGACCCAGTACTTC
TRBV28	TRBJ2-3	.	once	CASSLYRGASPPDTQYF	TGTGCCAGCAGTTTATATAGGGGGGCGTCCCCACCAGATACGCAGTATTTT
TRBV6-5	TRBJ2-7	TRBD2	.	CASSRGVAGAYEQYF	TGTGCCAGCAGCCGCGGGGTAGCGGGAGCCTACGAGCAGTACTTC
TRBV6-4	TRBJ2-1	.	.	CASSDLAGWTFF	TGTGCCAGCAGTGATCTGGCAGGTTGGACGTTCTTC
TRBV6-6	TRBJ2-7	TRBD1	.	CAVRTGGGEQYF	TGTGCCGTTAGGACAGGGGGCGGCGAGCAGTACTTC
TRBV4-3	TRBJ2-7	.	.	CASSQDYAGSPAGEQYF	TGCGCCAGCAGCCAAGATTACGCCGGGTCCCCGGCCGGCGAGCAGTACTTC
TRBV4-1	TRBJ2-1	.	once	CASSPVGGFGEQFF	TGCGCCAGCAGCCCGGTCGGGGGTTTTGGGGAGCAGTTCTTC
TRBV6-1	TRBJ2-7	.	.	CASSGLRGEQYF	TGTGCCAGCAGTGGCCTCAGGGGCGAGCAGTACTTC
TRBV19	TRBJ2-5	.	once	CASNALTEETQYF	TGTGCCAGTAACGCACTCACAGAGGAGACCCAGTACTTC
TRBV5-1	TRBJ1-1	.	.	CASSTWGVNTEAFF	TGCGCCAGCAGCACCTGGGGGGTGAACACTGAAGCTTTCTTT
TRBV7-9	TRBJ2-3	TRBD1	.	CASSLSSNRGDTQYF	TGTGCCAGCAGCTTATCTAGTAACAGGGGTGATACGCAGTATTTT
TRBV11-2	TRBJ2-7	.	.	CASSPNGYEQYF	TGTGCCAGCAGCCCGAACGGGTACGAGCAGTACTTC
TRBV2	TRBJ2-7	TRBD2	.	CASIGREREYEQYF	TGTGCCAGCATTGGGCGGGAGAGGGAGTACGAGCAGTACTTC
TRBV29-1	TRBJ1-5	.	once	CSVEDGGQPQHF	TGCAGCGTTGAAGATGGGGGCCAGCCCCAGCATTTT
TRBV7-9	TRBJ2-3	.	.	CASSWPLRADTQYF	TGTGCCAGCAGCTGGCCGCTGAGGGCAGATACGCAGTATTTT
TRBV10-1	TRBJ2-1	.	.	CATKRDRDRDEQFF	TGCGCCACCAAGCGGGACAGAGATAGAGATGAGCAGTTCTTC
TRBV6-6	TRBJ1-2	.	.	CASSYSGGKDGYTF	TGTGCCAGCAGTTACTCCGGAGGGAAGGATGGCTACACCTTC
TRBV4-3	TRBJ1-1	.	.	CASSPWAGYTEAFF	TGCGCCAGCAGCCCTTGGGCAGGGTACACTGAAGCTTTCTTT
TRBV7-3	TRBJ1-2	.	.	CASSPDSSYGYTF	TGTGCCAGCAGCCCGGACAGCAGCTATGGCTACACCTTC
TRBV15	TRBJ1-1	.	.	CATKVIGVNTEAFF	TGTGCCACCAAGGTTATAGGGGTGAACACTGAAGCTTTCTTT
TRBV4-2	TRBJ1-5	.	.	CASSQEYLSNQPQHF	TGTGCCAGCAGCCAAGAGTACCTTAGCAATCAGCCCCAGCATTTT
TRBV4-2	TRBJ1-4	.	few	CASSPRGEKLFF	TGTGCCAGCAGCCCCAGGGGTGAAAAACTGTTTTTT
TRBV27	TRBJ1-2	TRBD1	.	CASSRTGWDYGYTF	TGTGCCAGCAGTAGGACAGGGTGGGACTATGGCTACACCTTC
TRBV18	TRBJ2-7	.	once	CASSPVGGSSYEQYF	TGTGCCAGCTCACCAGTGGGGGGATCATCCTACGAGCAGTACTTC
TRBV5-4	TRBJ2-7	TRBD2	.	CASSPGTSISYEQYF	TGTGCCAGCAGCCCCGGGACTAGCATCTCCTACGAGCAGTACTTC
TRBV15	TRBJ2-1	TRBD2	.	CATSSTSGREYNEQFF	TGTGCCACCAGCAGCACTAGCGGGAGGGAGTACAATGAGCAGTTCTTC
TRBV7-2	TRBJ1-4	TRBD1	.	CASSPGGGDEKLFF	TGTGCCAGCAGTCCAGGGGGCGGGGATGAAAAACTGTTTTTT
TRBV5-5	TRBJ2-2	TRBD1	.	CASSFYRDRGAGELFF	TGTGCCAGCAGCTTCTACCGGGACAGGGGGGCCGGGGAGCTGTTTTTT
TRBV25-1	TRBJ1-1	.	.	CASSQSSRSILNTEAFF	TGTGCCAGCAGTCAATCCTCAAGGTCCATCTTAAACACTGAAGCTTTCTTT
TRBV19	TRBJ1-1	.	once	CASSIKRQAPNTEAFF	TGTGCCAGTAGTATAAAGCGGCAGGCTCCGAACACTGAAGCTTTCTTT
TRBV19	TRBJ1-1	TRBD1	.	CASRPAGTGGTEAFF	TGTGCCAGTAGGCCCGCCGGGACAGGCGGCACTGAAGCTTTCTTT